The 31 T cell receptor beta chains in this list originate from one sample, sequenced in a study of blood T cell repertoires in COVID-19. Profiling relied on immunoSEQ multiplex PCR, and the TCRdb table lists in-frame clones only, not all of them. The repertoire has some 320,000 clones, 90% to 95% of them found once; the top ten carry 3.9%. The sequenced sample consisted of PBMCs or T cells enriched from blood (not recorded which). Every receptor here comes from a woman aged 25-40 years who had been exposed to COVID-19.

The chain links TRBV5-1 to TRBJ2-1, with TRBD2 matching over 10 bases. Germline V gives CDR1 SGHRS, CDR2 YFSETQ. After removal of 1 base from V and 9 bases from J, the junction contained 13 bases not matched to a gene. This CDR3 spans 17 amino acids. The CDR3 loop reads CASSLSTGTSVAGEQFF. CDR3 nucleotides: TGCGCCAGCAGCTTGTCAACCGGGACTAGCGTTGCGGGTGAGCAGTTCTTC.

The rearrangement joins TRBV9 to TRBJ1-6; D is perhaps TRBD1 (5 bases). Germline V gene lookup returns CDR1 SGDLS and CDR2 YYNGEE. This CDR3 contains 15 residues. V was trimmed by 4 bases and J by 9 bases, leaving 17 bases between them. The CDR3 loop is CASSSIGGEGSPLHF. The CDR3 DNA reads as TGTGCCAGCAGCTCAATCGGAGGGGAGGGTTCACCCCTCCACTTT.

V usage is TRBV6-1 and J usage is TRBJ1-3; D might be TRBD1 (6 bases). With 2 bases removed from V and 5 bases from J, the gap between germline ends came to 22 bases. Germline CDR1 MNHNS, CDR2 SASEGT. This CDR3 contains 18 residues. CDR3 nucleotide sequence: TGTGCCAGCAGTGAACAGCGGGACACCGGTCGACAGAGAAACACCATATATTTT. This translates into CASSEQRDTGRQRNTIYF.

The rearrangement joins TRBV3-1 (or the pseudogene TRBV3-2) to TRBJ2-7, with a possible D match to TRBD2 (7 bases). Germline values: CDR1 LGHDT, CDR2 YNNKEL (reference sequence). V lost 2 bases, J lost 2 bases, and 13 bases lay in between. The CDR3 extends over 15 amino acids. For the CDR3, the DNA is TGTGCCAGCAGCCAACCCAGAGGGGGGGCCTACGAGCAGTACTTC. Translated: CASSQPRGGAYEQYF.

This clone was detected once. Other nucleotide sequences from this sample produce the same CDR3. This sequence joins TRBV5-1 and TRBJ2-5, with D possibly matching TRBD1 (5 bases). CDR1 and CDR2 (germline): SGHRS, YFSETQ. The CDR3 covers 13 residues. V dropped 4 bases and J dropped 2 bases, with 9 bases sitting between them. CDR3 residues: CASSPDRQETQYF. CDR3 bases: TGCGCCAGCAGCCCCGACAGACAAGAGACCCAGTACTTC.

The chain is built from TRBV2 and TRBJ1-5, with D unresolved. V was pared by 4 bases and J by 4 bases, with 5 bases between. Germline V gene sequence: CDR1 SNHLY, CDR2 FYNNEI. The CDR3 length is 12 residues. The DNA for the CDR3 is TGTGCCAGCAGTGCCGAGAATCAGCCCCAGCATTTT. This encodes CASSAENQPQHF.

The chain links TRBV7-2 to TRBJ2-1, with D possibly being TRBD1 (6 bases). Germline V lookup: CDR1 SGHTA, CDR2 FQGNSA. The CDR3 sequence is 16 residues long. V shed 5 bases and J shed 0 bases, with 14 bases lying between them. The CDR3 protein is CASSLTPGHSYNEQFF. The CDR3 bases are TGTGCCAGCAGCCTTACTCCGGGACACTCCTACAATGAGCAGTTCTTC.

V is TRBV30 and J is TRBJ2-7; 9 nucleotides line up with TRBD2. CDR3 size: 14 residues. Germline V CDR1 and CDR2: GTSNPN, SVGIG (reference sequence). After removal of 5 bases from V and 2 bases from J, the junction contained 7 bases not matched to a gene. The CDR3 loop is CAWRLAEAPYEQYF. The CDR3 nucleotides read TGTGCCTGGCGACTAGCGGAAGCCCCCTACGAGCAGTACTTC.

This rearrangement joins TRBV4-1 to TRBJ1-4, with TRBD1 identical over 7 bases. The V gene end was trimmed by 5 bases and the J gene end by 4 bases; junction bases not matched to a gene: 4. CDR3 length: 14 residues. CDR1 and CDR2 from the germline V gene are MGHRA and YSYEKL. CDR3 amino acids: CASSYRDSNEKLFF. The CDR3 nucleotides read TGCGCCAGCAGCTACCGGGACAGTAATGAAAAACTGTTTTTT.

This chain joins TRBV2 and TRBJ1-1; the D is unclear. Germline CDR1 and CDR2: SNHLY and FYNNEI. V lost 3 bases and J lost 5, with 16 bases in between. CDR3 length equals 15 residues. This CDR3 is CASSEWEGRKTEAFF. DNA of the CDR3: TGTGCCAGCAGTGAGTGGGAGGGTCGGAAGACTGAAGCTTTCTTT.

CDR3: CATSDPDRGGRNTEAFF. As DNA, the CDR3 is TGTGCCACCAGTGACCCTGACAGGGGTGGGCGGAACACTGAAGCTTTCTTT. The gene calls are TRBV24-1 and TRBJ1-1, with 8 nucleotides matching TRBD1. The J segment lost 1 base and the V segment lost 4 bases, leaving 10 bases of the junction unmatched. The CDR3 is 17 amino acids. Germline assignment: CDR1 KGHDR and CDR2 SFDVKD.

The rearrangement uses TRBV19 and TRBJ1-5; unclear D gene. CDR3 length: 13 amino acids. V was clipped by 4 bases and J by 5 bases, with 9 bases between them. Germline-derived CDR1 and CDR2 are LNHDA and SQIVND (reference sequence). CDR3 sequence reads: CASSTRRDQPQHF. The DNA for the CDR3 is TGTGCCAGTAGTACCAGGAGGGATCAGCCCCAGCATTTT.

CDR3 loop: CASSVRTGSGNTEAFF. The CDR3 DNA reads TGTGCCAGCAGCGTGCGGACAGGGTCGGGGAACACTGAAGCTTTCTTT. This rearrangement joins TRBV7-6 to TRBJ1-1, with 8 bases lining up with TRBD1. The CDR3 length is 16 residues. V was clipped by 5 bases and J by 1 base; unmatched bases: 9. Germline-derived CDR1 and CDR2 are SGHVS and FNYEAQ.

The chain recombines TRBV3-1 (or the pseudogene TRBV3-2) with TRBJ1-5; maybe TRBD1 (6 bases). V lost 3 bases to trimming and J lost 6 bases, with 9 bases between them. Germline assignment: CDR1 LGHDT and CDR2 YNNKEL (reference sequence). The CDR3 is made up of 13 amino acids. The CDR3 DNA sequence: TGTGCCAGCAGCCAGGGGGCGGGTCAGCCCCAGCATTTT. It translates to CASSQGAGQPQHF.

A single count supports this clone. CDR3 nucleotides: TGTGCCAGCAGCTTGTTCCCCCCTCTCCCGCGCGGAGGAGGCACCTTC. Translated, it gives CASSLFPPLPRGGGTF. The V call is TRBV5-4, the J call TRBJ1-2; D is unclear. Germline loops: CDR1 SGHNT, CDR2 YYREEE (reference sequence). The V end lost 1 base, the J end lost 13 bases, and 26 bases lay between the germline ends. The CDR3 loop spans 16 amino acids.

This chain links TRBV7-3 with TRBJ1-3, with 9 bases identical to TRBD1. The ends lost 4 bases at V and 0 bases at J; junction bases unmatched: 10. Germline V gives CDR1 SGHTA, CDR2 FQGTGA. The CDR3 totals 18 residues. The CDR3 DNA is TGTGCCAGCAGCTCCCCGGGCCGGGACAGGGTCTCTGGAAACACCATATATTTT. This codes for CASSSPGRDRVSGNTIYF.

The chain uses TRBV6-5 and TRBJ1-6, with D unclear. Germline-derived CDR1 and CDR2 are MNHEY and SVGAGI. The CDR3 spans 14 residues. V lost 4 bases, J lost 1 base, and 5 bases lay in between. CDR3 residues: CASSWESYNSPLHF. CDR3 DNA sequence: TGTGCCAGCAGTTGGGAGTCCTATAATTCACCCCTCCACTTT.

This clone was seen just once. Other nucleotide sequences from this sample produce the same CDR3. In DNA form, the CDR3 reads TGTGCCAGCAGCCAAGAAAGGACAGCCGGAAACACCATATATTTT. Translation gives CASSQERTAGNTIYF. The V call is TRBV4-2, the J call TRBJ1-3; D perhaps matches TRBD1 (6 bases). Germline V gives CDR1 LGHNA, CDR2 YNFKEQ. The CDR3 extends over 15 amino acids. Trimming removed 0 bases at V and 4 bases at J, with 10 bases between.

V is TRBV6-5 and J is TRBJ1-2; 7 positions agree with TRBD1. CDR3 length: 15 residues. Germline CDR1 is MNHEY and CDR2 is SVGAGI. Trimming took 6 bases from V and 0 from J; bases not matched to a gene: 7. DNA for the CDR3: TGTGCCAGCAGCCAACAGGGGTTAGCTAACTATGGCTACACCTTC. Its protein is CASSQQGLANYGYTF.

The chain couples TRBV6-5 to TRBJ1-1, with 8 bases fitting TRBD1. The CDR3 consists of 15 residues. Germline values: CDR1 MNHEY, CDR2 SVGAGI. Unmatched junction bases numbered 11, after V lost 4 bases and J lost 7 bases. The CDR3 DNA reads TGTGCCAGCAGTTCGACTCAGGGGGCCTGGGATGAAGCTTTCTTT. Amino acids: CASSSTQGAWDEAFF.

J is TRBJ1-2 and V is TRBV4-3; TRBD1 is a possible D gene (5 bases). The CDR3 runs to 16 residues. Germline loops: CDR1 LGHNA, CDR2 YSLEER. Trimming pared 1 base from V and 4 bases from J, leaving 16 bases between. CDR3 sequence (DNA): TGCGCCAGCAGCCAAGCTCCGACAGCCGGCCCCTATGGCTACACCTTC. The encoded protein is CASSQAPTAGPYGYTF.

The chain joins TRBV5-5 to TRBJ2-1; TRBD2 aligns across 13 bases. This CDR3 is built from 15 residues. The V segment lost 3 bases and the J segment 8 bases; nucleotides outside the gene matches: 5. Looked up from germline, CDR1 is SGHKS and CDR2 is YYEKEE (reference sequence). CDR3 protein: CASSYRGLAGDEQFF. As DNA, the CDR3 is TGTGCCAGCAGCTATCGCGGACTAGCGGGGGATGAGCAGTTCTTC.

V gene TRBV18 combines with J gene TRBJ1-6, with 8 bases identical to TRBD1. Trimming cost V 3 bases and J 9 bases; bases outside gene matches: 7. Germline V lookup: CDR1 KGHSH, CDR2 LQKENI. The CDR3 has 15 residues. The CDR3 loop reads CASSPPGQVGSPLHF. The CDR3 DNA follows: TGTGCCAGCTCACCGCCGGGACAGGTTGGTTCACCCCTCCACTTT.

This clone was counted once. Other DNA sequences of this sample code for an identical CDR3. The chain combines TRBV5-1 with TRBJ1-3, with D uncertain. V was shortened by 0 bases and J by 0 bases, with 7 bases between the two germline ends. This CDR3 is built from 15 residues. Germline CDR1 reads SGHRS; CDR2 reads YFSETQ. DNA of the CDR3: TGCGCCAGCAGCTTGGACGCTAGCTCTGGAAACACCATATATTTT. This sequence encodes CASSLDASSGNTIYF.

This chain uses TRBV7-9 with TRBJ2-7, with D possibly TRBD2 on 5 matching bases. Germline CDR1 SEHNR, CDR2 FQNEAQ (reference sequence). This CDR3 comprises 15 residues. The germline V and J ends were trimmed by 1 base and 4 bases, with 14 bases remaining between them. CDR3 bases: TGTGCCAGCAGCTTAGTTGGGTCGGGGTATTACGAGCAGTACTTC. Translated: CASSLVGSGYYEQYF. Using reference TRBV7-9 and TRBJ2-7 for the parts outside the CDR3, the full variable domain is DTGVSQNPRHKITKRGQNVTFRCDPISEHNRLYWYRQTLGQGPEFLTYFQNEAQLEKSRLLSDRFSAERPKGSFSTLEIQRTEQGDSAMYLCASSLVGSGYYEQYFGPGTRLTVT.

The V call is TRBV29-1, the J call TRBJ2-5; 10 bases map to TRBD2. The CDR3 is 16 residues long. J lost 5 bases, V lost 0 bases, and 9 bases had no gene match. Germline V gene lookup returns CDR1 SQVTM and CDR2 ANQGSEA. Written as DNA, the CDR3 is TGCAGCGTTGAAGATCCCTTAGCGGGGGGCCGGGAGACCCAGTACTTC. It codes for CSVEDPLAGGRETQYF.

This chain joins TRBV10-3 and TRBJ2-2; 12 bases are shared with TRBD1. Germline V gene sequence: CDR1 ENHRY, CDR2 SYGVKD. CDR3 length: 19 residues. V trimming: 6 bases; J trimming: 1 base; junction bases outside the gene matches: 12. CDR3 residues: CAISLLGTGGGGNTGELFF. CDR3 sequence (DNA): TGTGCCATCAGCCTCCTTGGGACAGGGGGCGGAGGGAACACCGGGGAGCTGTTTTTT.

With respect to this clone: The same CDR3 also results from other DNA sequences found in this sample. This rearrangement joins TRBV5-1 to TRBJ1-1; no reliable D call. V gave up 4 bases and J gave up 5 bases, with 9 bases separating them. The CDR3 spans 12 residues. The germline gives CDR1 SGHRS, CDR2 YFSETQ. CDR3 loop: CASSPTGTEAFF. The CDR3 DNA reads as TGCGCCAGCAGCCCTACGGGGACTGAAGCTTTCTTT.

The chain has TRBV5-1 and TRBJ2-5, with D possibly being TRBD2 (5 bases). This CDR3 has 14 residues. Trimming shortened V by 2 bases and J by 0 bases, and 8 bases separated the two germline ends. Germline V gene sequence: CDR1 SGHRS, CDR2 YFSETQ. The CDR3 here is CASSFSGNQETQYF. The CDR3 DNA follows: TGCGCCAGCAGCTTCTCGGGGAACCAAGAGACCCAGTACTTC. The entire variable domain, with the rest obtained from reference TRBV5-1 and TRBJ2-5, is as follows: KAGVTQTPRYLIKTRGQQVTLSCSPISGHRSVSWYQQTPGQGLQFLFEYFSETQRNKGNFPGRFSGRQFSNSRSEMNVSTLELGDSALYLCASSFSGNQETQYFGPGTRLLVL.

J is TRBJ2-2 and V is TRBV5-1; 8 bases are a match to TRBD1. The CDR3 consists of 15 residues. Germline CDR1 SGHRS, CDR2 YFSETQ. V trimming: 4 bases; J trimming: 1 base; junction bases outside the gene matches: 3. The CDR3 spells CASSAGQGNTGELFF. The CDR3 DNA is TGCGCCAGCAGCGCCGGACAGGGGAACACCGGGGAGCTGTTTTTT.

This clone was seen only once. The rearrangement links TRBV5-1 to TRBJ1-1; D is unclear. This CDR3 region has 13 residues. Germline CDR1 and CDR2: SGHRS and YFSETQ. V dropped 4 bases and J dropped 1 base, with 8 bases sitting between them. The DNA of the CDR3 is TGCGCCAGCAGCCGGAGTGAGAACACTGAAGCTTTCTTT. Translating it yields CASSRSENTEAFF.